The 31 T cell receptor beta chains below come from one sample, sequenced in a study of Tregs in tolerant kidney transplant recipients. Related graft donors supplied nonmyeloablative bone marrow transplants, and mixed chimerism was transient. Clones were sequenced by immunoSEQ multiplex PCR, and TCRdb holds only the in-frame ones, with some missing. The table records about 22,000 clones, over 70% of them present only once. Sequences were derived from CD8+ T cells from blood (PBMCs), sampled 6 months after the transplant. These receptors were taken from a human patient who received a combined kidney and bone marrow transplant. Some of these T cells may belong to the graft donor.

The V gene is TRBV6-5, the J gene TRBJ2-1; 9 positions agree with TRBD1. Trimming cost V 11 bases and J 4 bases; bases outside gene matches: 9. Germline CDR1 MNHEY, CDR2 SVGAGI. This CDR3 has 14 amino acids. The CDR3 sequence: CASSGTGLYNEQFF. CDR3 bases: TGTGCCTCTTCCGGGACAGGGTTATACAATGAGCAGTTCTTC.

Here the CDR3 DNA reads TGTGCCAGCAGCCCTGGGGCAGGAAGCTACGAGCAGTACTTC. Protein product: CASSPGAGSYEQYF. The chain carries TRBV9 and TRBJ2-7; tentative D call: TRBD1 (5 bases). Trimming took 4 bases from V and 3 from J, leaving 14 bases between them. The germline CDR1 and CDR2 sequences are SGDLS and YYNGEE. CDR3 length: 14 residues. Filled out from reference TRBV9 and TRBJ2-7, the complete variable domain reads DSGVTQTPKHLITATGQRVTLRCSPRSGDLSVYWYQQSLDQGLQFLIQYYNGEERAKGNILERFSAQQFPDLHSELNLSSLELGDSALYFCASSPGAGSYEQYFGPGTRLTVT.

This sequence joins TRBV7-6 and TRBJ1-2; D is unclear. V was pared by 8 bases and J by 7 bases, with 14 bases between. The CDR3 totals 12 residues. CDR1 is SGHVS, CDR2 FNYEAQ, per germline. The CDR3 nucleotides are TGTGCCAGCGCTTCGGTGTATAGTGGCTACACCTTC. It is translated as CASASVYSGYTF. The full variable domain, in which reference TRBV7-6 and TRBJ1-2 provide the parts outside the CDR3, is GAGVSQSPRYKVTKRGQDVALRCDPISGHVSLYWYRQALGQGPEFLTYFNYEAQQDKSGLPNDRFSAERPEGSISTLTIQRTEQRDSAMYRCASASVYSGYTFGSGTRLTVV.

The chain uses TRBV7-9 and TRBJ2-1; D gene ambiguous. Trimming took off 7 bases at V and 4 bases at J, with 5 bases between the two ends. From germline, CDR1 is SEHNR and CDR2 FQNEAQ (reference sequence). This CDR3 has 11 residues. The CDR3 loop is CASILYNEQFF. DNA of the CDR3: TGTGCCAGCATCCTTTACAATGAGCAGTTCTTC.

This clone was picked up one time. V is TRBV4-1 and J is TRBJ1-1; D is possibly TRBD1 (5 bases). Trimming stripped 1 base from V and 0 bases from J, with 9 bases between. This CDR3 has 15 amino acids. CDR1 is MGHRA, CDR2 YSYEKL, per germline. The DNA of the CDR3 is TGCGCCAGCAGCCAAGGGGAGGGACTGAACACTGAAGCTTTCTTT. Translation: CASSQGEGLNTEAFF.

This chain connects TRBV6-5 to TRBJ2-1; possible D gene TRBD2, 5 bases. The V end lost 6 bases, the J end lost 0 bases, and 12 bases lay between the germline ends. Looked up from germline, CDR1 is MNHEY and CDR2 is SVGAGI. The CDR3 has 15 residues. The CDR3 sequence: CASSGGLSSYNEQFF. CDR3 bases: TGTGCCAGCAGCGGCGGACTCAGCTCCTACAATGAGCAGTTCTTC.

This sequence joins TRBV19 and TRBJ2-1, with 13 bases that match TRBD2. This CDR3 spans 14 amino acids. The germline CDR1 and CDR2 sequences are LNHDA and SQIVND (reference sequence). The J segment lost 7 bases and the V segment lost 6 bases, leaving 3 bases of the junction unmatched. The CDR3 region is CASSGTSGENEQFF. The CDR3 DNA is TGTGCCAGTAGCGGGACTAGCGGGGAGAATGAGCAGTTCTTC.

CDR3 loop: CASSQVSGNQPQHF. CDR3 bases: TGCGCCAGCAGCCAAGTGTCGGGCAATCAGCCCCAGCATTTT. The chain employs TRBV4-1 and TRBJ1-5, with D uncertain. Germline V gene lookup returns CDR1 MGHRA and CDR2 YSYEKL. This CDR3 has 14 amino acids. V was shortened by 1 base and J by 2 bases, with 6 bases between the two germline ends.

This clone was detected once. CDR3 sequence reads: CASRGAGNTEAFF. CDR3 DNA: TGTGCCAGCAGGGGGGCCGGGAACACTGAAGCTTTCTTT. The chain uses TRBV9 and TRBJ1-1, with a weak D call TRBD1 (6 bases). The CDR3 extends over 13 amino acids. The V and J ends lost 5 bases and 1 base respectively, with 9 bases between them. Germline V gene lookup returns CDR1 SGDLS and CDR2 YYNGEE.

V and J are TRBV5-5 and TRBJ2-7, with TRBD2 matching over 14 bases. J was trimmed by 6 bases and V by 5 bases; bases with no gene match: 16. Germline V gene lookup returns CDR1 SGHKS and CDR2 YYEKEE (reference sequence). The CDR3 is 18 residues long. The CDR3 region is CASRLGPPTSGGAFEQYF. As DNA, the CDR3 is TGTGCCAGCAGACTTGGCCCACCGACTAGCGGGGGGGCCTTCGAGCAGTACTTC.

The gene calls are TRBV14 and TRBJ1-1; D ambiguous. V lost 0 bases to trimming and J lost 5 bases, with 7 bases between them. The length of the CDR3 is 13 residues. Per germline, CDR1 SGHDN and CDR2 FVKESK. CDR3: CASSQDLRTEAFF. CDR3 DNA sequence: TGTGCCAGCAGCCAAGATCTGAGGACTGAAGCTTTCTTT.

The chain uses TRBV25-1 and TRBJ2-1, with 8 bases identical to TRBD1. This CDR3 has 11 residues. V shed 7 bases and J 15 bases; nucleotides not matched to a gene: 8. Germline V gene lookup returns CDR1 MGHDK and CDR2 SYGVNS. The CDR3 sequence: CASTEQGEWFF. Here the CDR3 DNA reads TGTGCCAGCACAGAACAGGGGGAATGGTTCTTC.

The V call is TRBV4-1, the J call TRBJ1-3; 8 positions agree with TRBD1. The CDR3 sequence is 16 residues long. Trimming at V came to 3 bases and at J to 2 bases, leaving 6 bases not matched to a gene. The germline gives CDR1 MGHRA, CDR2 YSYEKL. The CDR3 here is CASSQSGGSPGNTIYF. The DNA of the CDR3 is TGCGCCAGCAGCCAGTCAGGGGGCTCCCCTGGAAACACCATATATTTT.

The chain joins TRBV7-9 to TRBJ2-3, with a possible D match to TRBD2 (5 bases). From germline, CDR1 is SEHNR and CDR2 FQNEAQ (reference sequence). The CDR3 spans 14 residues. V was clipped by 5 bases and J by 6 bases, with 15 bases between them. CDR3 in DNA: TGTGCCAGCAGCCCCGTAGCGAGGGCGGATACGCAGTATTTT. Translation: CASSPVARADTQYF.

This clone came up once. The V call is TRBV4-1, the J call TRBJ1-5; no reliable D call. CDR1 is MGHRA, CDR2 YSYEKL, per germline. V was shortened by 1 base and J by 4 bases, with 5 bases between the two germline ends. The CDR3 has 13 residues. CDR3 loop: CASSQVPNQPQHF. The CDR3 region has the DNA TGCGCCAGCAGCCAAGTTCCAAATCAGCCCCAGCATTTT.

This chain uses TRBV7-9 with TRBJ2-7, with a tentative D call TRBD1 (5 bases). This CDR3 is built from 12 residues. Trimming cost V 4 bases and J 4 bases, with 8 bases left between them. Per germline, CDR1 SEHNR and CDR2 FQNEAQ (reference sequence). As DNA, the CDR3 is TGTGCCAGCAGCTATCAGGGTTACGAGCAGTACTTC. Protein product: CASSYQGYEQYF.

The chain combines TRBV6-6 with TRBJ2-2; tentatively, D is TRBD2 (6 bases). Trimming left V 8 bases short and J 8 bases short, with 18 bases between. CDR1 is MNHNY and CDR2 is SVGAGI in the germline V gene (reference sequence). The CDR3 totals 14 residues. CDR3 DNA: TGTGCCAGCGTTACATCGGGGGTTAGGGGGGAGCTGTTTTTT. Its translation is CASVTSGVRGELFF.

The chain carries TRBV4-3 and TRBJ2-3, with TRBD2 as a possible D gene (6 bases). The CDR3 length is 18 residues. Germline V gene sequence: CDR1 LGHNA, CDR2 YSLEER. Trimming took off 0 bases at V and 2 bases at J, with 18 bases between the two ends. The CDR3 sequence is CASSQEEGSATYTDTQYF. In DNA form, the CDR3 reads TGCGCCAGCAGCCAAGAGGAGGGATCCGCCACTTACACAGATACGCAGTATTTT.

The chain employs TRBV13 and TRBJ2-7; 8 bases match TRBD1. The germline CDR1 and CDR2 sequences are PRHDT and FYEKMQ (reference sequence). With V trimmed by 0 bases and J by 6 bases, 4 bases remained unmatched. The CDR3 runs to 14 residues. The CDR3 region is CASSLGRGRREQYF. The CDR3 region has the DNA TGTGCCAGCAGCTTAGGCAGGGGGCGTCGCGAGCAGTACTTC.

V and J are TRBV4-3 and TRBJ2-3, with 8 bases matching TRBD2. The V gene end was trimmed by 0 bases and the J gene end by 2 bases; junction bases not matched to a gene: 7. The CDR3 runs to 17 residues. Germline V gives CDR1 LGHNA, CDR2 YSLEER. The CDR3 DNA reads TGCGCCAGCAGCCAAGATCGAGCGGGAGCCTTCACAGATACGCAGTATTTT. Translation: CASSQDRAGAFTDTQYF.

The genes are TRBV2 and TRBJ2-7; 12 bases match TRBD2. Germline V gene sequence: CDR1 SNHLY, CDR2 FYNNEI. With V trimmed by 11 bases and J by 1 base, 12 bases remained unmatched. The CDR3 covers 16 residues. The CDR3 sequence: CAGVQKGLAGSYEQYF. CDR3 nucleotide sequence: TGTGCCGGTGTTCAAAAGGGACTAGCGGGTTCCTACGAGCAGTACTTC. Supplemented by reference TRBV2 and TRBJ2-7, the full variable domain reads EPEVTQTPSHQVTQMGQEVILRCVPISNHLYFYWYRQILGQKVEFLVSFYNNEISEKSEIFDDQFSVERPDGSNFTLKIRSTKLEDSAMYFCAGVQKGLAGSYEQYFGPGTRLTVT.

The chain employs TRBV9 and TRBJ2-3, with D perhaps TRBD2 (5 bases). Trimming removed 2 bases at V and 0 bases at J, with 7 bases between. There are 14 residues in the CDR3. Germline V gene data show CDR1 as SGDLS and CDR2 as YYNGEE. CDR3 bases: TGTGCCAGCAGCGTGTCGGGAAGCACAGATACGCAGTATTTT. The encoded protein is CASSVSGSTDTQYF.

V and J are TRBV4-1 and TRBJ1-2; the match to TRBD1 covers 9 bases. Germline V gives CDR1 MGHRA, CDR2 YSYEKL. J was trimmed by 7 bases and V by 4 bases; bases with no gene match: 7. The CDR3 sequence is 14 residues long. CDR3 protein: CASSLGTGTSGYTF. The CDR3 DNA follows: TGCGCCAGCAGCCTCGGGACAGGGACTTCTGGCTACACCTTC.

This sequence joins TRBV7-8 and TRBJ1-2; the D is unclear. The CDR3 contains 12 residues. Trimming shortened V by 4 bases and J by 7 bases, and 10 bases separated the two germline ends. In germline, CDR1 is SGHVS, CDR2 FQNEAQ. CDR3 in DNA: TGTGCCAGCAGCTCGACCCTAGCTGGCTACACCTTC. This translates into CASSSTLAGYTF.

This rearrangement joins TRBV5-1 to TRBJ1-4, with 9 bases aligning to TRBD1. CDR1 and CDR2 (germline): SGHRS, YFSETQ. The CDR3 has 16 amino acids. V shed 2 bases, J shed 8 bases, and the junction held 10 bases outside the gene matches. DNA of the CDR3: TGCGCCAGCAGCTTTGGAAGACAGGGGGTTGGAGAAAAACTGTTTTTT. Protein sequence: CASSFGRQGVGEKLFF.

This chain connects TRBV28 to TRBJ2-1; the D gene is possibly TRBD1 (5 bases). The germline gives CDR1 MDHEN, CDR2 SYDVKM. Trimming pared 5 bases from V and 0 bases from J, leaving 11 bases between. This CDR3 is 15 amino acids long. Here the CDR3 reads CASSPDTSSYNEQFF. The CDR3 region has the DNA TGTGCCAGCAGTCCGGACACGTCCTCCTACAATGAGCAGTTCTTC.

V gene TRBV6-5 combines with J gene TRBJ2-3; the match to TRBD1 covers 8 bases. This CDR3 region has 16 residues. Losses at the gene ends were 0 bases for V and 5 bases for J; bases not matched to a gene: 7. CDR1 is MNHEY, CDR2 SVGAGI, per germline. In nucleotides, the CDR3 is TGTGCCAGCAGTTACTCCGGACAGGGTAGGGTAGATACGCAGTATTTT. As protein: CASSYSGQGRVDTQYF.

V gene TRBV4-3 combines with J gene TRBJ2-5; 9 bases are a match to TRBD2. Germline V gives CDR1 LGHNA, CDR2 YSLEER. With V trimmed by 0 bases and J by 1 base, 0 bases remained unmatched. This CDR3 region has 15 residues. The DNA of the CDR3 is TGCGCCAGCAGCCAAGAGCGGGGGGGCCAAGAGACCCAGTACTTC. Translation: CASSQERGGQETQYF.

The V gene is TRBV5-6, the J gene TRBJ2-4, with TRBD2 identical over 8 bases. After removal of 0 bases from V and 1 base from J, the junction contained 6 bases not matched to a gene. The germline gives CDR1 SGHDT, CDR2 YYEEEE. The CDR3 extends over 17 amino acids. DNA for the CDR3: TGTGCCAGCAGCTTGGCCGTTAGCGGGACTGCCAAAAACATTCAGTACTTC. Its protein is CASSLAVSGTAKNIQYF.

The rearrangement joins TRBV27 to TRBJ2-1; 8 nucleotides agree with TRBD2. The CDR3 covers 16 residues. From germline, CDR1 is MNHEY and CDR2 SMNVEV (reference sequence). V gave up 6 bases and J gave up 2 bases; unmatched junction bases: 9. The CDR3 reads CASRWAGGITYNEQFF. CDR3 sequence (DNA): TGTGCCAGCAGATGGGCGGGAGGTATAACCTACAATGAGCAGTTCTTC.

The chain carries TRBV6-1 and TRBJ1-5; weak D call: TRBD1 (5 bases). There are 12 residues in the CDR3. Trimming stripped 8 bases from V and 5 bases from J, with 10 bases between. The germline V gene has CDR1 MNHNS and CDR2 SASEGT. The CDR3 is CASQRDYQPQHF. The CDR3 DNA follows: TGTGCCAGCCAACGGGACTATCAGCCCCAGCATTTT.